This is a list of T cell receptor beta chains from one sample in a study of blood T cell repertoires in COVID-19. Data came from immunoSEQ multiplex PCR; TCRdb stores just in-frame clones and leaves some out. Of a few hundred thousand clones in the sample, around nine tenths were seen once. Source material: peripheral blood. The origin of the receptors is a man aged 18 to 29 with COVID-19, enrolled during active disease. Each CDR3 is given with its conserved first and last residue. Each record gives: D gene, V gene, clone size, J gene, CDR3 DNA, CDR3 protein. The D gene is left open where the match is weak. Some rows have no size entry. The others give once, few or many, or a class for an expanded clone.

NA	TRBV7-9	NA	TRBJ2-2	TGTGCCAGCACCCAGACGGGTACCGGGGAGCTGTTTTTT	CASTQTGTGELFF
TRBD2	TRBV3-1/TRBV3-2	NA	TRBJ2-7	TGTGCCAGCAGCCAAGATGGCCAGCGGGGGCACTACGAGCAGTACTTC	CASSQDGQRGHYEQYF
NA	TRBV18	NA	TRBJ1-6	TGTGCCAGCTCACCTCGGGCCGCCGCGGGGTCTTATAATTCACCCCTCCACTTT	CASSPRAAAGSYNSPLHF
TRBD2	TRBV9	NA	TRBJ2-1	TGTGCCAGCAGCGTAGACCTAGCGGGGCTCGGGGAGCAGTTCTTC	CASSVDLAGLGEQFF
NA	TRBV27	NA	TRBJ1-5	TGTGCCAGCAGGGGAGCCGGGACCGCCATAGCGGGTGACCAGCCCCAGCATTTT	CASRGAGTAIAGDQPQHF
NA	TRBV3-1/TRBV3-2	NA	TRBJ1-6	TGTGCCAGCCGCGACAGACAGGAACTCCACTTT	CASRDRQELHF
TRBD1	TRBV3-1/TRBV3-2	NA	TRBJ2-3	TGTGCCAGCAGCCAAGGGACAGGGGTTCTCGATACGCAGTATTTT	CASSQGTGVLDTQYF
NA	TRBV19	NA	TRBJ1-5	TGTGCCAGTAGTTCCGGTTGGCAGCCCCAGCATTTT	CASSSGWQPQHF
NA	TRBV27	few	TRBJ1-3	TGTGCCACCCGAGGTTTCTCTGGAAACACCATATATTTT	CATRGFSGNTIYF
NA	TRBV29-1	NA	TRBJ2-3	TGCAGCGTTGCAGGGGCCGGGGACACAGATACGCAGTATTTT	CSVAGAGDTDTQYF
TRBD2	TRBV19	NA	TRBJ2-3	TGTGCCTCCTCTAGCGGAAGCACAGATACGCAGTATTTT	CASSSGSTDTQYF
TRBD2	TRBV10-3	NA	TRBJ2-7	TGTGCCATCAGTGGAGAGCGGGACCATCCGGCGACCTACGAGCAGTACTTC	CAISGERDHPATYEQYF
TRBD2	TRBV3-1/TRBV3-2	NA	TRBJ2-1	TGTGCCAGCAGGGACGGGGGGGGCAGCTCCTACAATGAGCAGTTCTTC	CASRDGGGSSYNEQFF
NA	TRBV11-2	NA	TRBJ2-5	TGTGCCAGCAGCTTTGCGGGGATCCAAGAGACCCAGTACTTC	CASSFAGIQETQYF
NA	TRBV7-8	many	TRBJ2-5	TGTGCCAGCAGCCCGCAACTAGTCTGGGAGACCCAGTACTTC	CASSPQLVWETQYF
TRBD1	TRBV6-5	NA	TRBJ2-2	TGTGCCAGCCGGACAGGGGACACCGGGGAGCTGTTTTTT	CASRTGDTGELFF
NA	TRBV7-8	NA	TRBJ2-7	TGTGCCAGCACCCCGCCGGGATTAGGGAGGGAGCAGTACTTC	CASTPPGLGREQYF
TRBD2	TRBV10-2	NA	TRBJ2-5	TGCGCCAGCAGTTGGGCTAGCGGGGGCCAAGAGACCCAGTACTTC	CASSWASGGQETQYF
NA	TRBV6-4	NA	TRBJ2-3	TGTGCCAGCAGTGACTTCGAGGGTGTTACGCAGTATTTT	CASSDFEGVTQYF
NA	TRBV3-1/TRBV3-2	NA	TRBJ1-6	TGTGCCAGCAGCCAAGTTAGAGGTTCACCCCTCCACTTT	CASSQVRGSPLHF
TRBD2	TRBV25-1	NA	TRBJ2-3	TGTGCCAGCACAGCGGGAGGCACAGATACGCAGTATTTT	CASTAGGTDTQYF
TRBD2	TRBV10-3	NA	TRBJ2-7	TGTGCCATCAGTGAGCTGACTAGCGCAGCCTACGAGCAGTACTTC	CAISELTSAAYEQYF
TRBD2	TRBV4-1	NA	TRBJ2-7	TGCGCCAGCAGCCAAGTAGGGACTAGCGGGGGGTATGAGCAGTACTTC	CASSQVGTSGGYEQYF
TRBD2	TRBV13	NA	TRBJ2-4	TGTGCCAGCAGCTCGAGAGCGGGGGGGCCCAAAAACATTCAGTACTTC	CASSSRAGGPKNIQYF
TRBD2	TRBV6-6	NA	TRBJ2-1	TGTGCCAGCAGTAAGGGACTACTCTCCTACAATGAGCAGTTCTTC	CASSKGLLSYNEQFF
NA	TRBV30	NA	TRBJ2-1	TGTGCCTGGAGTTTACAGAATGAGCAGTTCTTC	CAWSLQNEQFF
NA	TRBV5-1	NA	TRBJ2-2	TGCGCCAGCAGCTTGAAACATGCGGCCGGGGAGCTGTTTTTT	CASSLKHAAGELFF
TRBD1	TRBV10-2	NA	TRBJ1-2	TGCGCCAGCGGGGCACCGGACAGGGAACGCGGCTACACCTTC	CASGAPDRERGYTF
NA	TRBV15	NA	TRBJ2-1	TGTGCCACCAGCAGAGATAAAGCGAAGGCGCGGGAGCAGTTCTTC	CATSRDKAKAREQFF
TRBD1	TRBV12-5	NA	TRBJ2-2	TGTGCTAGTGGTTCCGACGGACAGGGGAGGTCGAACACCGGGGAGCTGTTTTTT	CASGSDGQGRSNTGELFF
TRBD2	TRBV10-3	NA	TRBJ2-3	TGTGCCATCAGGGGGACTAGCGGGAGCACAGATACGCAGTATTTT	CAIRGTSGSTDTQYF
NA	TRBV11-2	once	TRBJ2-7	TGTGCCAGCAGCTTACCGCCGGGGAAGTACTCCTACGAGCAGTACTTC	CASSLPPGKYSYEQYF